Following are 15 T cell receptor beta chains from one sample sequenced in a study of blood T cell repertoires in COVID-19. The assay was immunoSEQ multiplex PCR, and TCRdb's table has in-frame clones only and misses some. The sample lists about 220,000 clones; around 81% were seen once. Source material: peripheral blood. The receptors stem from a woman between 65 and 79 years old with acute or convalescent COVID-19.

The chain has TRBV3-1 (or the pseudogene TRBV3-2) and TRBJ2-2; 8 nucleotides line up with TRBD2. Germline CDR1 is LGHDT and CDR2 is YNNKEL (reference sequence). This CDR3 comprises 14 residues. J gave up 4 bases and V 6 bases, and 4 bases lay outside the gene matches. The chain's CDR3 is CASRSTSGTGELFF. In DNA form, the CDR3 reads TGTGCCAGCAGGTCTACTAGCGGCACCGGGGAGCTGTTTTTT.

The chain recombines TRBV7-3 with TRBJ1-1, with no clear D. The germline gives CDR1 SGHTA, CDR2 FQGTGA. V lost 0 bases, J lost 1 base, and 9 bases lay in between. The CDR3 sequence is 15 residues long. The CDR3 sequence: CASSLTKGGNTEAFF. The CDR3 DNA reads TGTGCCAGCAGCTTAACGAAAGGCGGGAACACTGAAGCTTTCTTT.

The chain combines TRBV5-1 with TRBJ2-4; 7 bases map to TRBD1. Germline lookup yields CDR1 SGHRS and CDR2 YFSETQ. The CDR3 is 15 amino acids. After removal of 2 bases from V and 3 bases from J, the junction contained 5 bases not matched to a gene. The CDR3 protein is CASSFGDRVKNIQYF. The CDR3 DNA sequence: TGCGCCAGCAGCTTCGGTGACAGGGTCAAAAACATTCAGTACTTC.

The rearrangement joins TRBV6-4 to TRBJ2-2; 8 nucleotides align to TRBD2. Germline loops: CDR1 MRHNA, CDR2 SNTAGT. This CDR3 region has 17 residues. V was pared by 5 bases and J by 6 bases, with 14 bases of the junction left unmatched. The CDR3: CASSRYSGGTTAGELFF. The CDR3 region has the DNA TGTGCCAGCAGTAGATACTCGGGGGGGACCACGGCCGGGGAGCTGTTTTTT.

CDR3 coding DNA: TGTGCCAGCAGTCGGACTAGCACCTCCTACGAGCAGTACGTC. Residues: CASSRTSTSYEQYV. V and J are TRBV6-5 and TRBJ2-7; 8 nucleotides line up with TRBD2. Unmatched junction bases numbered 3, after V lost 5 bases and J lost 0 bases. The CDR3 is made up of 14 amino acids. Per germline, CDR1 MNHEY and CDR2 SVGAGI.

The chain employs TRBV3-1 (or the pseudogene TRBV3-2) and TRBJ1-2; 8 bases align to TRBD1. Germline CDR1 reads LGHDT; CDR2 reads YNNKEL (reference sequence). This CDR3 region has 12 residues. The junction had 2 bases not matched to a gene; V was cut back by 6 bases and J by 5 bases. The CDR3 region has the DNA TGTGCCAGCAGGAACAGGGGGTATGGCTACACCTTC. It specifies CASRNRGYGYTF.

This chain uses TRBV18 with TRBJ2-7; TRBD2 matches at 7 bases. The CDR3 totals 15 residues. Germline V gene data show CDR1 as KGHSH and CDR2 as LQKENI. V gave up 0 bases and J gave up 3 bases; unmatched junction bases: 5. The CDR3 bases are TGTGCCAGCTCACCACCGGGCAGGGAGGGCTACGAGCAGTACTTC. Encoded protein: CASSPPGREGYEQYF.

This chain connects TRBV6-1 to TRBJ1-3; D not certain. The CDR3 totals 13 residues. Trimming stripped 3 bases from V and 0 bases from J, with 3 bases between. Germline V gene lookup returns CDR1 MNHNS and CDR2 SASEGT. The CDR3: CASSDSSGNTIYF. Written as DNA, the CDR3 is TGTGCCAGCAGTGACAGCTCTGGAAACACCATATATTTT.

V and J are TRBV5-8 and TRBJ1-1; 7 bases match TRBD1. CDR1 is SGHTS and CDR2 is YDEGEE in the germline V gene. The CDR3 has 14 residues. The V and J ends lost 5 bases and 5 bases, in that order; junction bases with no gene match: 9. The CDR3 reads CASRLGQTRTEAFF. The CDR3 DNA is TGTGCCAGCAGACTGGGACAGACGAGGACTGAAGCTTTCTTT.

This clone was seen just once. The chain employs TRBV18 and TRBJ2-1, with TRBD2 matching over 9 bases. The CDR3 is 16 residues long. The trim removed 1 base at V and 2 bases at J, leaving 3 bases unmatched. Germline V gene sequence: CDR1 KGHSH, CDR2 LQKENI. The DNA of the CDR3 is TGTGCCAGCTCACCACGGGGCGGGGGGGCCTACAATGAGCAGTTCTTC. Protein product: CASSPRGGGAYNEQFF.

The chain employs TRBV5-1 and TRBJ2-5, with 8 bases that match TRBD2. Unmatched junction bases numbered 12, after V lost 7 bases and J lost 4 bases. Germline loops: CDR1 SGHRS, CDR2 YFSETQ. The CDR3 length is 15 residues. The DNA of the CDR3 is TGCGCCAGCGGCTCCCTACGGGGGGGAGGAGAGACCCAGTACTTC. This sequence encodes CASGSLRGGGETQYF.

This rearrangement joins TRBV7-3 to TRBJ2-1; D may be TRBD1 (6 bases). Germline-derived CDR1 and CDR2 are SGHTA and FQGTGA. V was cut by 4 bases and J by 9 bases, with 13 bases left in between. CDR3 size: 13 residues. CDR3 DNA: TGTGCCAGCAGCTCATACCAGGGGAGTGAGCAGTTCTTC. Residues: CASSSYQGSEQFF.

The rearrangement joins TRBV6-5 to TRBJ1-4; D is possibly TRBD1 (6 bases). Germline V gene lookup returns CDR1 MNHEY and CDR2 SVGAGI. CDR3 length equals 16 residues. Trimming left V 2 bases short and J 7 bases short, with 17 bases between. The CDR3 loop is CASSYQSGAVSEKLFF. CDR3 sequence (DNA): TGTGCCAGCAGTTACCAGTCAGGGGCGGTCAGTGAAAAACTGTTTTTT.

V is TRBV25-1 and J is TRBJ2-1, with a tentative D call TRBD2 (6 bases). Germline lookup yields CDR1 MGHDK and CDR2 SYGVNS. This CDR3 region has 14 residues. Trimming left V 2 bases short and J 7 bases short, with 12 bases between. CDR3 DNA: TGTGCCAGCAGTGAAGAAAGGGACTTGAATGAGCAGTTCTTC. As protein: CASSEERDLNEQFF.

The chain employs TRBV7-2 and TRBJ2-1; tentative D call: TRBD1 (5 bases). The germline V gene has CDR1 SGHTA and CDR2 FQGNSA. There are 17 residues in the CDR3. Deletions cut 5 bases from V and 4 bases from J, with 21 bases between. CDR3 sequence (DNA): TGTGCCAGCAGCCCACTCCTCGACAGCCAAGAATACAATGAGCAGTTCTTC. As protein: CASSPLLDSQEYNEQFF. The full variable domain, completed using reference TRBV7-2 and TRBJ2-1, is GAGVSQSPSNKVTEKGKDVELRCDPISGHTALYWYRQSLGQGLEFLIYFQGNSAPDKSGLPSDRFSAERTGGSVSTLTIQRTQQEDSAVYLCASSPLLDSQEYNEQFFGPGTRLTVL.